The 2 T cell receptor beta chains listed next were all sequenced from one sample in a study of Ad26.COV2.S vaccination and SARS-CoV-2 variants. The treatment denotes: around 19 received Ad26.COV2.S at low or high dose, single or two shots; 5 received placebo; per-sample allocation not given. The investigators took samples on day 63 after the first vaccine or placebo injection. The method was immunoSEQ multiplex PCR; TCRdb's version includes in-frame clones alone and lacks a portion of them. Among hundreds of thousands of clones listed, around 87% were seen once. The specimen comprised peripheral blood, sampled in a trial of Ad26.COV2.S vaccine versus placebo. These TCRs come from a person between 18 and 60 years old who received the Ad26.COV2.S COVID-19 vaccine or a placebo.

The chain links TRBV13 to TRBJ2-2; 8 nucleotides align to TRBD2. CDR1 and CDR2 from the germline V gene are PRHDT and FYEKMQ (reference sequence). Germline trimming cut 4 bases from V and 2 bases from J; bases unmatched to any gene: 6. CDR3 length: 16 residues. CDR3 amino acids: CASSSTSGRNTGELFF. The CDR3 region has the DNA TGTGCCAGCAGCTCAACTAGCGGACGAAACACCGGGGAGCTGTTTTTT.

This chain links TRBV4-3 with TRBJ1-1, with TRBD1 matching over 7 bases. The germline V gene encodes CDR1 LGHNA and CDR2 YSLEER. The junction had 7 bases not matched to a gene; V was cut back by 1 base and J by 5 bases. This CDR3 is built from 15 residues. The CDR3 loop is CASSQGRGAGTEAFF. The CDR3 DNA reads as TGCGCCAGCAGCCAAGGCAGGGGGGCGGGGACTGAAGCTTTCTTT.